This T cell receptor beta chain came from a study of blood T cells in healthy people across ages. The study's findings and limits: Age advanced and TCR beta diversity per million T cells fell, roughly linearly. A greater number of naive CD4+ cells and higher diversity distinguished long-lived donors from aged donors.

As regards this clonotype: Its antigen is currently unknown.

Germline trimming cut 2 bases from V and 9 bases from J; bases unmatched to any gene: 6. CDR3 length: 14 amino acids. The second PCR ran about 6 to 12 cycles with a sample-barcoded 5' primer and J-beta primers. The authors tagged each cDNA molecule using a template-switch adaptor with 12 random nucleotides. TCRdb ran MiXCR on the 5' RACE reads and lists one entry per CDR3 protein. The repertoire has about 930,000 distinct CDR3 sequences, almost 30% of them found once; the top ten carry roughly 10%. Separately, the same data were catalogued under a study of T cells of mothers and their children.

The clonotype comes from a woman aged 40 to 50 in good health. V gene TRBV12-3 or TRBV12-4 combines with J gene TRBJ2-1, with 8 bases fitting TRBD2. The source material was blood. CDR3 coding DNA: TGTGCCAGCAGTTTACCGGGACTAGTACGTGAGCAGTTCTTC. Residues: CASSLPGLVREQFF.